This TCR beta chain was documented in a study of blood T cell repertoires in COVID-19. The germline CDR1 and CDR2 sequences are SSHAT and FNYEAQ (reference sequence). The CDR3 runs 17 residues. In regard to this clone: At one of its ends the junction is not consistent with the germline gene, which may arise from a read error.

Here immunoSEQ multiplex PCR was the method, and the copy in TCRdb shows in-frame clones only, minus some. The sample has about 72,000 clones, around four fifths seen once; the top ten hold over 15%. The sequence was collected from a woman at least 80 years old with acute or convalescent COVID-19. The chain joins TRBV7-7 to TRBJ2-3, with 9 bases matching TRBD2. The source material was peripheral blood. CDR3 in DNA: TGTGCTAGCAGCCTGACCCCCGGCGGGGGGGTTGCAGATACGCAGTATTTT. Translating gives CASSLTPGGGVADTQYF.